A single T cell receptor beta chain is shown here with its context. The clone's antigen remains unknown. It has no much larger one-base neighbor in the sample; base qualities were not kept. PBMCs were isolated by Ficoll-Paque density gradient centrifugation. The data belong to a study of T-cell memory formation after mild COVID-19 (dated by TCRdb to the early 2020s). The study in broad terms: Most TCR sequence clusters were specific to one of the two donors. In a couple of donors, T-cell clones that expanded and contracted after mild COVID-19 were followed by sequencing TCRalpha and TCRbeta repertoires longitudinally. Two young, previously healthy adult volunteers made up the cohort, one male and one female. Study-wide conclusions, independent of this receptor: Some responding clones were detected in pre-infection memory, suggesting pre-existing cross-reactive memory T cells joined the SARS-CoV-2 response. The study included only a couple of mild cases, and larger cohorts that include severe cases with pre-infection samples were judged to be necessary. Balanced CD4/CD8 phenotypes were observed for clones contracting from day 15 to 85, whereas a bias towards CD4+ was observed for a second wave of clones expanding from day 15 to 37. Contracting CD4+ clones appeared mostly in the CM and EM memory subsets, whereas CD8+ clones were enriched in EMRA. The second-wave clones that peaked on day 37 were not confirmed to be SARS-CoV-2 specific.

The reads were generated on an Illumina NovaSeq 6000. TCRalpha and TCRbeta cDNA libraries were built by 5'RACE with constant-segment primers, adding sample barcodes and unique molecular identifiers. RNA was extracted from every sample with Trizol reagent. Library amplification was performed in two PCR steps, and a second sample barcode and Illumina TruSeq adapters were introduced in the second step. Sequencing of libraries was performed on an Illumina NovaSeq with 2 x 150 bp paired-end reads. Concerning the study's data processing: With migec v1.2.7, reads were demultiplexed and then collapsed into UMI-guided consensus sequences. Using mixcr v2.1.11, UMI consensuses were aligned to TRA and TRB V and J templates and then assembled into clonotypes. A clonotype was counted as expanded or contracted only if both edgeR and NoisET called the change significant, with noise models trained on biological replicates. For edgeR calls, a false discovery rate-adjusted p below 0.01 and a log2 fold-change threshold of 1 were applied. As an exploratory analysis of dynamics, max-normalized trajectories of the 1000 most abundant clonotypes were examined by PCA with hierarchical clustering. Each responding clone was given a CD4 or CD8 phenotype based on the CD4+ and CD8+ repertoires, which had been sequenced separately. The public reads were quality trimmed at Q25 with fastp and then assembled into clones with MiXCR by TCRdb, keeping productive beta chains. Records with the same CDR3 protein are collapsed into one entry carrying the most frequent genes and DNA. TCRdb assigned the V and J calls; the authors' analysis was not used. For this sample there are 250,000 to 400,000 distinct CDR3 sequences; approximately 14% appear just once. The ten biggest clones cover under 25% of the sample.

The junction shows trimming of 0 bases on V and 8 bases on J, plus 10 bases between the germline ends. Inclusive of the bounding cysteine and phenylalanine, the CDR3 is 13 residues long. Just the 39-base CDR3 DNA is kept, in frame starting at base 1. The chain is made from TRBV12-3 or TRBV12-4 and TRBJ1-1; confidence is insufficient to name the D gene. This receptor was obtained from a young man who had mild COVID-19 (a few samples of this study predate the infection). The sample titles of this study are shuffled in the database, so cell type and time point are left out; the donor was told from shared clones. The specimen sequenced was PBMCs or a T cell subset sorted from them (not recorded which). The CDR3 here reads CASSLAPAQEAFF. The DNA sequence is as follows: TGTGCCAGCAGTTTAGCGCCAGCTCAGGAAGCTTTCTTT.